The rows below give T cell receptor beta chains drawn from one sample of a study of T cell responses to AZD1222 COVID-19 vaccine. Sequencing was performed with immunoSEQ multiplex PCR; in TCRdb, only in-frame clones are kept and a portion is missing. The data show some 200,000 clones, approximately 89% seen once. The sequences come from peripheral blood, collected 28 days after the second AZD1222 dose. The receptors originated from an adult who received the AZD1222 COVID-19 vaccine. Both conserved end residues are part of each CDR3. D genes are given only for firm matches. Where a row states a size, it is once, few, many or the class of an expanded clone; other rows omit it.

D: .; J: TRBJ2-1; size: .; V: TRBV7-9; CDR3: CASSYNPDEQFF; DNA: TGTGCCAGCAGCTACAATCCTGATGAGCAGTTCTTC
D: .; J: TRBJ1-1; size: .; V: TRBV14; CDR3: CASSRTALNTEAFF; DNA: TGTGCCAGCAGCCGGACAGCTCTAAACACTGAAGCTTTCTTT
D: .; J: TRBJ1-2; size: .; V: TRBV19; CDR3: CASTRVGLGGGYTF; DNA: TGTGCCAGTACCAGGGTGGGATTGGGTGGTGGCTACACCTTC
D: .; J: TRBJ1-1; size: .; V: TRBV5-5; CDR3: CASSLYWTEAFF; DNA: TGTGCCAGCAGCTTATATTGGACTGAAGCTTTCTTT
D: TRBD1; J: TRBJ2-1; size: once; V: TRBV27; CDR3: CASSQRQGRGYNEQFF; DNA: TGTGCCAGCAGTCAACGACAGGGGCGGGGATACAATGAGCAGTTCTTC
D: .; J: TRBJ2-7; size: .; V: TRBV11-2; CDR3: CASSLPPLYEQYF; DNA: TGTGCCAGCAGCTTACCACCCCTCTACGAGCAGTACTTC
D: TRBD1; J: TRBJ1-1; size: .; V: TRBV6-5; CDR3: CASSYDRGRLRAFF; DNA: TGTGCCAGCAGTTACGACAGGGGGAGGCTAAGAGCTTTCTTT
D: TRBD1; J: TRBJ1-4; size: .; V: TRBV7-9; CDR3: CASSFSGQGNEKLFF; DNA: TGTGCCAGCAGCTTTTCGGGACAGGGGAATGAAAAACTGTTTTTT
D: .; J: TRBJ1-6; size: .; V: TRBV6-4; CDR3: CASSDSSGNSPLHF; DNA: TGTGCCAGCAGTGACTCGTCTGGGAATTCACCCCTCCACTTT
D: .; J: TRBJ1-3; size: .; V: TRBV15; CDR3: CATSLSNSGNTIYF; DNA: TGTGCCACCAGCCTAAGTAACTCTGGAAACACCATATATTTT
D: .; J: TRBJ1-4; size: .; V: TRBV19; CDR3: CASSMGDRDNEKLFF; DNA: TGTGCCAGTAGTATGGGGGACCGCGATAATGAAAAACTGTTTTTT
D: .; J: TRBJ1-3; size: .; V: TRBV4-3; CDR3: CASSQEWVSGNTIYF; DNA: TGCGCCAGCAGCCAAGAGTGGGTGTCTGGAAACACCATATATTTT
D: TRBD1; J: TRBJ1-2; size: .; V: TRBV19; CDR3: CASSPGQAFNYGYTF; DNA: TGTGCCAGTAGTCCAGGACAGGCGTTTAACTATGGCTACACCTTC
D: .; J: TRBJ2-3; size: .; V: TRBV15; CDR3: CATSARTGTLTQYF; DNA: TGTGCCACCAGCGCCCGGACCGGGACCCTTACGCAGTATTTT
D: .; J: TRBJ1-4; size: .; V: TRBV18; CDR3: CASRTTTNEKLFF; DNA: TGTGCCAGCAGGACAACAACTAATGAAAAACTGTTTTTT
D: .; J: TRBJ1-6; size: .; V: TRBV19; CDR3: CASSHQWTGFGGNSPLHF; DNA: TGTGCCAGTAGTCACCAATGGACCGGGTTTGGGGGAAATTCACCCCTCCACTTT
D: .; J: TRBJ2-4; size: .; V: TRBV6-1; CDR3: CASSEERSGRLAKNIQYF; DNA: TGTGCCAGCAGTGAAGAAAGGTCCGGGCGCTTAGCCAAAAACATTCAGTACTTC
D: .; J: TRBJ2-1; size: .; V: TRBV4-1; CDR3: CASSQGVSYNEQFF; DNA: TGCGCCAGCAGCCAAGGTGTCAGCTACAATGAGCAGTTCTTC
D: .; J: TRBJ1-1; size: .; V: TRBV30; CDR3: CAWSRTVLNTEAFF; DNA: TGTGCCTGGAGTAGGACCGTCCTGAACACTGAAGCTTTCTTT
D: .; J: TRBJ1-2; size: few; V: TRBV7-3; CDR3: CASSAGGAYGYTF; DNA: TGTGCCAGCAGCGCGGGGGGAGCCTATGGCTACACCTTC
D: .; J: TRBJ2-7; size: once; V: TRBV19; CDR3: CASGAGGLFLYEQYF; DNA: TGTGCCAGTGGCGCTGGAGGGCTCTTTCTCTACGAGCAGTACTTC
D: TRBD1; J: TRBJ1-1; size: once; V: TRBV7-9; CDR3: CASSLGTGEAFF; DNA: TGTGCCAGCAGCTTAGGGACAGGAGAAGCTTTCTTT
D: .; J: TRBJ2-7; size: .; V: TRBV18; CDR3: CASSTGTSPTEQYF; DNA: TGTGCCAGCTCAACCGGGACCTCCCCTACCGAGCAGTACTTC
D: TRBD1; J: TRBJ1-1; size: .; V: TRBV5-1; CDR3: CASSLGTGQTEAFF; DNA: TGCGCCAGCAGCCTAGGGACAGGCCAAACTGAAGCTTTCTTT
D: TRBD1; J: TRBJ2-5; size: .; V: TRBV11-2; CDR3: CASRLGTGQETQYF; DNA: TGTGCCAGCCGATTAGGGACAGGGCAAGAGACCCAGTACTTC
D: .; J: TRBJ2-1; size: .; V: TRBV18; CDR3: CASVENEEWQFF; DNA: TGTGCCAGCGTTGAGAATGAGGAATGGCAGTTCTTC
D: TRBD2; J: TRBJ2-5; size: once; V: TRBV11-2; CDR3: CASSLDSPLLARRETQYF; DNA: TGTGCCAGCAGCTTAGATAGCCCCCTACTAGCGCGGCGGGAGACCCAGTACTTC
D: .; J: TRBJ1-6; size: .; V: TRBV18; CDR3: CASSPGQYNSPLHF; DNA: TGTGCCAGCTCACCCGGACAGTATAATTCACCCCTCCACTTT
D: .; J: TRBJ2-3; size: many; V: TRBV14; CDR3: CASSQLRSTDTQYF; DNA: TGTGCCAGCAGCCAACTAAGAAGCACAGATACGCAGTATTTT
D: .; J: TRBJ1-2; size: .; V: TRBV10-3; CDR3: CAISEFESYGYTF; DNA: TGTGCCATCAGTGAGTTCGAGAGCTATGGCTACACCTTC
D: TRBD2; J: TRBJ2-1; size: .; V: TRBV7-3; CDR3: CASSHSGVGVGISEQFF; DNA: TGTGCCAGCAGCCATAGCGGGGTGGGAGTAGGCATTTCTGAGCAGTTCTTC
D: TRBD1; J: TRBJ1-5; size: .; V: TRBV4-1; CDR3: CASSQPRQGWLLVDQPQHF; DNA: TGCGCCAGCAGCCAACCTAGACAGGGGTGGCTCTTGGTGGATCAGCCCCAGCATTTT
D: .; J: TRBJ2-3; size: few; V: TRBV5-1; CDR3: CASSSRDSTDTQYF; DNA: TGCGCCAGCAGCTCGCGGGATAGCACAGATACGCAGTATTTT
D: TRBD1; J: TRBJ2-2; size: .; V: TRBV6-1; CDR3: CASSELAGTGTGELFF; DNA: TGTGCCAGCAGTGAATTAGCCGGGACAGGGACCGGGGAGCTGTTTTTT
D: TRBD2; J: TRBJ2-3; size: .; V: TRBV2; CDR3: CASSVRVPGGRTTDTQYF; DNA: TGTGCCAGCAGTGTAAGGGTTCCGGGCGGGAGGACAACAGATACGCAGTATTTT
D: .; J: TRBJ2-3; size: .; V: TRBV7-3; CDR3: CASSNLDWSGTQYF; DNA: TGTGCCAGCAGCAATCTGGACTGGTCGGGTACGCAGTATTTT
D: TRBD1; J: TRBJ1-3; size: .; V: TRBV6-5; CDR3: CASRDSSGNTIYF; DNA: TGTGCCAGTAGGGACAGTTCTGGAAACACCATATATTTT
D: .; J: TRBJ1-4; size: .; V: TRBV20-1; CDR3: CSASPQISTNEKLFF; DNA: TGCAGTGCTAGTCCGCAGATTTCAACTAATGAAAAACTGTTTTTT
D: .; J: TRBJ2-7; size: .; V: TRBV11-2; CDR3: CASSPSAVEQYF; DNA: TGTGCCAGCAGCCCTTCTGCCGTCGAGCAGTACTTC
D: .; J: TRBJ2-7; size: .; V: TRBV27; CDR3: CASSLDNSYEQYF; DNA: TGTGCCAGCAGTTTAGACAACTCCTACGAGCAGTACTTC
D: TRBD1; J: TRBJ2-1; size: .; V: TRBV10-1; CDR3: CASSDRGLGNEQFF; DNA: TGCGCCAGCAGTGACAGGGGGCTTGGCAATGAGCAGTTCTTC
D: .; J: TRBJ2-3; size: .; V: TRBV10-1; CDR3: CASSEHARQDTQYF; DNA: TGCGCCAGCAGTGAGCATGCACGACAGGATACGCAGTATTTT
D: TRBD2; J: TRBJ2-1; size: .; V: TRBV15; CDR3: CATSRAGGYNYNEQFF; DNA: TGTGCCACCAGCAGAGCGGGGGGGTATAACTACAATGAGCAGTTCTTC
D: TRBD2; J: TRBJ2-1; size: .; V: TRBV7-6; CDR3: CASSLGLAAYNEQFF; DNA: TGTGCCAGCAGCCTGGGACTAGCGGCCTACAATGAGCAGTTCTTC
D: TRBD1; J: TRBJ1-6; size: .; V: TRBV6-5; CDR3: CASSYSRDRDSPLHF; DNA: TGTGCCAGCAGTTACTCACGGGACAGGGATTCACCCCTCCACTTT
D: TRBD2; J: TRBJ2-1; size: once; V: TRBV7-9; CDR3: CASSPAGESYNEQFF; DNA: TGTGCCAGCAGCCCCGCGGGGGAGTCCTACAATGAGCAGTTCTTC
D: TRBD1; J: TRBJ1-6; size: .; V: TRBV27; CDR3: CASSSPRGGPNSPLHF; DNA: TGTGCCAGCAGTTCCCCCAGGGGGGGGCCTAATTCACCCCTCCACTTT
D: .; J: TRBJ2-5; size: .; V: TRBV11-2; CDR3: CASSYLTEDQETQYF; DNA: TGTGCCAGCAGCTACCTCACAGAGGACCAAGAGACCCAGTACTTC
D: TRBD1; J: TRBJ2-3; size: .; V: TRBV4-1; CDR3: CASSQENTGQGADTQYF; DNA: TGCGCCAGCAGCCAAGAGAACACGGGACAGGGGGCAGATACGCAGTATTTT
D: .; J: TRBJ1-1; size: .; V: TRBV4-2; CDR3: CASSQQAANTEAFF; DNA: TGTGCCAGCAGCCAACAGGCAGCGAACACTGAAGCTTTCTTT
D: .; J: TRBJ1-1; size: .; V: TRBV6-5; CDR3: CASSYTLRGGARAFF; DNA: TGTGCCAGCAGTTACACCCTACGCGGGGGGGCGCGAGCTTTCTTT
D: TRBD1; J: TRBJ2-2; size: .; V: TRBV7-9; CDR3: CASSSTGQGASGELFF; DNA: TGTGCCAGCAGCTCCACCGGACAGGGGGCGAGCGGGGAGCTGTTTTTT
D: TRBD1; J: TRBJ1-2; size: .; V: TRBV5-1; CDR3: CASSLGGGTGAYGYTF; DNA: TGCGCCAGCAGCTTGGGAGGAGGGACAGGGGCCTATGGCTACACCTTC